Below, 32 T cell receptor beta chains from the same sample are listed, as sequenced in a study of metastatic and nonmetastatic thyroid tumors. No treatment of any kind had been given to any patient before thyroid surgery. Using MiXCR, TCRdb reanalyzed the PCR reads. The sample records 15,000 to 17,000 clones, approximately 20% being singletons. Sequenced: tumor tissue. The receptors come from a female donor with papillary thyroid cancer or a benign thyroid nodule (not recorded which). Some clones in this sample may be carry-over from other donors' samples.

This clone has a count of ten or more. This rearrangement joins TRBV14 to TRBJ2-1, with D unresolved. This CDR3 is built from 18 residues. Trimming cost V 0 bases and J 0 bases, with 15 bases left between them. The germline V gene has CDR1 SGHDN and CDR2 FVKESK. CDR3 sequence (DNA): TGTGCCAGCAGCCAAGATAGGCGAGCGTTTAGCTCCTACAATGAGCAGTTCTTC. It encodes CASSQDRRAFSSYNEQFF.

This clone has a handful of counts. The genes are TRBV6-1 and TRBJ1-1, with D perhaps TRBD1 (5 bases). Trimming removed 7 bases at V and 4 bases at J, with 13 bases between. The CDR3 is made up of 13 amino acids. Germline V gene lookup returns CDR1 MNHNS and CDR2 SASEGT. The CDR3 sequence: CASKKGTGTEAFF. CDR3 nucleotides: TGTGCCAGCAAGAAAGGGACGGGCACTGAAGCTTTCTTT.

The chain has TRBV11-2 and TRBJ1-3; D is ambiguous. This CDR3 has 17 residues. Trimming shortened V by 5 bases and J by 0 bases, and 17 bases separated the two germline ends. Germline V gives CDR1 SGHAT, CDR2 FQNNGV. The CDR3: CASSPTNGPPSGNTIYF. The DNA of the CDR3 is TGTGCCAGCAGCCCGACAAACGGGCCGCCCTCTGGAAACACCATATATTTT.

In its sample, this clone was seen a few times. The chain is built from TRBV19 and TRBJ1-1; no clear D gene. Germline V lookup: CDR1 LNHDA, CDR2 SQIVND (reference sequence). Trimming took off 1 base at V and 1 base at J, with 4 bases between the two ends. This CDR3 is built from 13 residues. The CDR3 bases are TGTGCCAGTAGTATAGGCCAGAACACTGAAGCTTTCTTT. Its translation: CASSIGQNTEAFF.

By proportion, this clone is medium-sized (0.01 to 0.1%). The chain has TRBV30 and TRBJ1-3; D is undetermined. Germline V CDR1 and CDR2: GTSNPN, SVGIG (reference sequence). This CDR3 contains 12 residues. Trimming stripped 1 base from V and 2 bases from J, with 3 bases between. The CDR3 sequence: CAWSEPGNTIYF. The DNA for the CDR3 is TGTGCCTGGAGTGAGCCTGGAAACACCATATATTTT.

This rearrangement joins TRBV20-1 to TRBJ2-3; 12 bases agree with TRBD2. Germline V gene sequence: CDR1 DFQATT, CDR2 SNEGSKA (reference sequence). The CDR3 runs 14 residues. Germline trimming cut 5 bases from V and 6 bases from J; bases unmatched to any gene: 6. Written as DNA, the CDR3 is TGCAGTGCTCGACTAGCGGGAGTAGTGGATACGCAGTATTTT. It encodes CSARLAGVVDTQYF.

This clone is labeled as medium-sized. Different DNA sequences within this sample yield the same CDR3. This chain connects TRBV5-1 to TRBJ1-2; TRBD1 matches 9 bases. The trim removed 0 bases at V and 8 bases at J, leaving 5 bases unmatched. Germline V gene sequence: CDR1 SGHRS, CDR2 YFSETQ. The CDR3 totals 14 residues. The CDR3 bases are TGCGCCAGCAGCTTGGAAGGGACAGGGTACGGCTACACCTTC. As protein: CASSLEGTGYGYTF.

This clone was counted a few times. This may be a read error, as it is one base from a much larger clone. The sample carries other DNA sequences with the same CDR3. The rearrangement uses TRBV20-1 and TRBJ2-7, with a tentative D call TRBD2 (5 bases). Germline V gene lookup returns CDR1 DFQATT and CDR2 SNEGSKA (reference sequence). The germline V and J ends were trimmed by 0 bases and 3 bases, with 21 bases remaining between them. The CDR3 is 17 amino acids. CDR3 amino acids: CSARDRTGKGGNYEQYF. CDR3 DNA: TGCAGTGCTAGAGATAGGACGGGGAAGGGCGGAAACTACGAGCAGTACTTC.

This clone has a count of ten or more. J is TRBJ2-2 and V is TRBV4-2; 16 bases match TRBD2. CDR3 length: 16 amino acids. Germline V gene lookup returns CDR1 LGHNA and CDR2 YNFKEQ. V lost 4 bases and J lost 6; bases outside the gene matches: 2. The CDR3 here is CASSPGLAGGAGELFF. CDR3 in DNA: TGTGCCAGCAGCCCGGGACTAGCGGGAGGGGCCGGGGAGCTGTTTTTT.

The chain recombines TRBV7-8 with TRBJ2-7; D is possibly TRBD1 or TRBD2 (5 bases each). The CDR3 is 14 residues long. The V gene lost 2 bases and the J gene lost 5 bases, with 13 bases spanning the gap. The germline V gene has CDR1 SGHVS and CDR2 FQNEAQ. CDR3 amino acids: CASSLLRDGDEQYF. The CDR3 coding sequence is TGTGCCAGCAGCTTACTCAGGGACGGTGACGAGCAGTACTTC. The full variable domain, rest sourced from reference TRBV7-8 and TRBJ2-7, is GAGVSQSPRYKVAKRGQDVALRCDPISGHVSLFWYQQALGQGPEFLTYFQNEAQLDKSGLPSDRFFAERPEGSVSTLKIQRTQQEDSAVYLCASSLLRDGDEQYFGPGTRLTVT.

This clone has only one observation. The gene calls are TRBV4-2 and TRBJ2-5, with D possibly matching TRBD1 (5 bases). Trimming removed 5 bases from V and 0 bases from J, with 19 bases in between. There are 17 residues in the CDR3. CDR1 and CDR2 from the germline V gene are LGHNA and YNFKEQ. The DNA for the CDR3 is TGTGCCAGCAGCACCTCCCCCAGGACACAGTACCAAGAGACCCAGTACTTC. Amino acids: CASSTSPRTQYQETQYF.

J is TRBJ2-7 and V is TRBV10-1; D may match TRBD1 or TRBD2 (5 bases each). Germline loops: CDR1 WNHNN, CDR2 SYGVQD (reference sequence). V was trimmed by 10 bases and J by 3 bases, leaving 16 bases between them. This CDR3 has 13 amino acids. The CDR3, as DNA: TGCGCCACACCGGGGCAGGTAATCTACGAGCAGTACGTC. Translating gives CATPGQVIYEQYV.

Many counts were recorded for this clone. Possible read error: a much larger clone is one base away. The chain couples TRBV10-3 to TRBJ2-7; tentative D call: TRBD1 (6 bases). The CDR3 is made up of 16 amino acids. In germline, CDR1 is ENHRY, CDR2 SYGVKD. Between the trimmed V and J ends, which lost 5 bases and 6 bases, there was a span of 23 bases. The CDR3 region has the DNA TGTGCCATCAGTCTCCCAGCGGCACGATCCAGGGGCGAGCAGTACTTC. Residues: CAISLPAARSRGEQYF.

This clone showed up just a few times. The rearrangement joins TRBV6-1 to TRBJ2-5; D could derive from TRBD1 or TRBD2 (7 bases each). CDR3 length: 14 amino acids. The germline V gene has CDR1 MNHNS and CDR2 SASEGT. Deletions cut 9 bases from V and 6 bases from J, with 20 bases between. The CDR3: CASVSGGGMQTQYF. CDR3 bases: TGTGCCAGTGTGTCAGGGGGAGGGATGCAGACCCAGTACTTC.

This clone was detected many times. The chain uses TRBV9 and TRBJ2-3; TRBD1 agrees at 11 bases. The germline gives CDR1 SGDLS, CDR2 YYNGEE. The junction had 10 bases not matched to a gene; V was cut back by 4 bases and J by 6 bases. This CDR3 contains 16 residues. The chain's CDR3 is CASSPRGQGARDTQYF. CDR3 DNA sequence: TGTGCCAGCAGCCCAAGAGGACAGGGGGCGCGGGATACGCAGTATTTT. Filled out from reference TRBV9 and TRBJ2-3, the complete variable domain reads DSGVTQTPKHLITATGQRVTLRCSPRSGDLSVYWYQQSLDQGLQFLIQYYNGEERAKGNILERFSAQQFPDLHSELNLSSLELGDSALYFCASSPRGQGARDTQYFGPGTRLTVL.

This clone showed up many times. This may stem from a read error, because a much larger clone lies one nucleotide away. The CDR3 region is CAGSPPGQGYNEQFF. In DNA form, the CDR3 reads TGTGCCGGCTCACCGCCGGGACAGGGGTACAATGAGCAGTTCTTC. The V call is TRBV18, the J call TRBJ2-1; 10 positions match TRBD1. This CDR3 region has 15 residues. Per the germline V gene, CDR1 is KGHSH and CDR2 is LQKENI.

This clone is large. This rearrangement joins TRBV5-8 to TRBJ2-7; possibly TRBD1 for D (6 bases). This CDR3 spans 13 amino acids. CDR1 is SGHTS, CDR2 YDEGEE, per germline. V lost 5 bases and J 9 bases, leaving 18 bases between the germline ends. CDR3 DNA sequence: TGTGCCAGCAGGCTTTTGTTACAGGGACCGCAGTACTTC. Translation: CASRLLLQGPQYF.

V and J are TRBV28 and TRBJ2-7; D could derive from TRBD1 or TRBD2 (5 bases each). The CDR3 extends over 19 amino acids. Germline V gene sequence: CDR1 MDHEN, CDR2 SYDVKM. Trimming cost V 2 bases and J 2 bases, with 25 bases left between them. The chain's CDR3 is CASSLVTGPNPKGPYEQYF. The DNA of the CDR3 is TGTGCCAGCAGTTTAGTAACAGGACCCAATCCAAAGGGACCCTACGAGCAGTACTTC. Variable domain in full (rest from reference TRBV28 and TRBJ2-7): DVKVTQSSRYLVKRTGEKVFLECVQDMDHENMFWYRQDPGLGLRLIYFSYDVKMKEKGDIPEGYSVSREKKERFSLILESASTNQTSMYLCASSLVTGPNPKGPYEQYFGPGTRLTVT.

The chain has TRBV4-2 and TRBJ2-7; 11 bases line up with TRBD2. The length of the CDR3 is 15 residues. Germline lookup yields CDR1 LGHNA and CDR2 YNFKEQ. With V trimmed by 4 bases and J by 2 bases, 4 bases remained unmatched. The CDR3 nucleotides are TGTGCCAGCAGCCCGACACTAGCGGGAGCCTACGAGCAGTACTTC. Encoded protein: CASSPTLAGAYEQYF.

This chain links TRBV19 with TRBJ2-3, with 12 bases matching TRBD2. The germline gives CDR1 LNHDA, CDR2 SQIVND (reference sequence). J gave up 5 bases and V 4 bases, and 7 bases lay outside the gene matches. The CDR3 covers 16 residues. The CDR3 coding sequence is TGTGCCAGTAGTAACTCCAGACTAGCGGGAGTAGATACGCAGTATTTT. Its protein is CASSNSRLAGVDTQYF.

This clone was found a few times. Compared with germline, one end of the junction differs, possibly owing to a read error. The chain links TRBV6-5 to TRBJ2-3; D is undetermined. Germline V CDR1 and CDR2: MNHEY, SVGAGI. The CDR3 is made up of 13 amino acids. This chain's CDR3 is CANSYEVTGTQYF. CDR3 DNA sequence: TGTGCCAACAGTTACGAGGTGACGGGTACGCAGTATTTC.

The chain couples TRBV7-2 to TRBJ2-1; D remains unclear. The V end was cut by 2 bases, the J end by 7 bases, with 9 bases between. Germline V gives CDR1 SGHTA, CDR2 FQGNSA. This CDR3 has 13 residues. CDR3 DNA sequence: TGTGCCAGCAGCTTAACTCGCAAGAATGAGCAGTTCTTC. This encodes CASSLTRKNEQFF. The variable domain in full, with the rest retrieved from reference TRBV7-2 and TRBJ2-1, is GAGVSQSPSNKVTEKGKDVELRCDPISGHTALYWYRQSLGQGLEFLIYFQGNSAPDKSGLPSDRFSAERTGGSVSTLTIQRTQQEDSAVYLCASSLTRKNEQFFGPGTRLTVL.

This clone was observed at least ten times. Other DNA sequences within the sample encode an identical CDR3. The rearrangement joins TRBV7-9 to TRBJ2-7; D may correspond to TRBD1 or TRBD2 (6 bases each). V was cut by 4 bases and J by 2 bases, with 12 bases left in between. The germline gives CDR1 SEHNR, CDR2 FQNEAQ (reference sequence). CDR3 length: 14 amino acids. The CDR3 coding sequence is TGTGCCAGCAGCTCCGCGGGACAAGCCTACGAGCAGTACTTC. Its protein product is CASSSAGQAYEQYF.

About this clone: One junction end disagrees with the germline gene, perhaps due to a read error. V and J are TRBV6-9 and TRBJ2-1, with D hard to call. This CDR3 contains 12 residues. Germline lookup yields CDR1 MNHGY and CDR2 SVAAGI. The CDR3 nucleotides read TGTGCCAGCAGTTACGATGTCAATGAGCGGTTCTTC. Translating gives CASSYDVNERFF.

The CDR3 sequence is CASSLGARGEKLFF. CDR3 nucleotides: TGTGCCAGCAGCTTAGGGGCGAGGGGTGAAAAACTGTTTTTT. The V and J genes are TRBV7-9 and TRBJ1-4; D may be TRBD1 (5 bases). Trimming took 1 base from V and 7 from J, leaving 10 bases between them. Germline V CDR1 and CDR2: SEHNR, FQNEAQ (reference sequence). The CDR3 contains 14 residues.

This clone was counted between two and nine times. The chain employs TRBV6-1 and TRBJ2-3, with D unresolved. The CDR3 is 14 residues long. V dropped 10 bases and J dropped 2 bases, with 16 bases sitting between them. From germline, CDR1 is MNHNS and CDR2 SASEGT. The CDR3 nucleotides are TGTGCCAACCGTGACACAAGAGTCACAGATACGCAGTATTTT. It translates to CANRDTRVTDTQYF.

This clone was picked up a small number of times. V usage is TRBV6-1 and J usage is TRBJ2-1; 9 bases map to TRBD2. The CDR3 runs 15 residues. The V and J ends lost 4 bases and 7 bases, in that order; junction bases with no gene match: 8. Per the germline V gene, CDR1 is MNHNS and CDR2 is SASEGT. The CDR3 sequence: CASSVSGSYQNEQFF. The CDR3 coding sequence is TGTGCCAGCAGTGTTAGCGGGAGCTACCAGAATGAGCAGTTCTTC.

The chain uses TRBV6-1 and TRBJ2-3; D remains unclear. The V gene lost 2 bases and the J gene lost 0 bases, with 9 bases spanning the gap. CDR1 and CDR2 from the germline V gene are MNHNS and SASEGT. This CDR3 spans 15 amino acids. CDR3 sequence: CASSESVGSTDTQYF. CDR3 nucleotide sequence: TGTGCCAGCAGTGAAAGCGTGGGTAGCACAGATACGCAGTATTTT.

The chain is built from TRBV5-1 and TRBJ2-3, with D perhaps TRBD1 or TRBD2 (6 bases each). The ends were cut back, 0 bases at V and 4 bases at J, with 15 bases in the middle. This CDR3 has 16 amino acids. From germline, CDR1 is SGHRS and CDR2 YFSETQ. The DNA for the CDR3 is TGCGCCAGCAGCTTGGTCTCGGGGGCGCCGGCAGATACGCAGTATTTT. Its translation is CASSLVSGAPADTQYF.

This clone is deemed medium-sized. The chain links TRBV6-1 to TRBJ2-5; the match to TRBD2 covers 7 bases. The germline V gene encodes CDR1 MNHNS and CDR2 SASEGT. Trimming cost V 8 bases and J 5 bases; bases outside gene matches: 11. CDR3 length equals 14 residues. CDR3 DNA sequence: TGTGCCAGCTCCCTTGAACGCGGGAGTGAGACCCAGTACTTC. It yields the protein CASSLERGSETQYF.

This clone occurred once. The chain links TRBV20-1 to TRBJ2-5; 14 bases match TRBD2. The end of the DNA is better explained by TRBJ2-1, so the J call may be wrong. From germline, CDR1 is DFQATT and CDR2 SNEGSKA (reference sequence). The CDR3 sequence is 16 residues long. The CDR3 protein is CSAPQGLAGVNNEQFF. The CDR3 DNA reads TGCAGTGCTCCTCAGGGACTAGCGGGAGTCAACAATGAGCAGTTCTTC.

This clone is classed as medium-sized. The rearrangement uses TRBV27 and TRBJ2-5; D uncertain. Germline CDR1 and CDR2: MNHEY and SMNVEV (reference sequence). This CDR3 is 13 amino acids long. V was pared by 4 bases and J by 4 bases, with 10 bases between. CDR3 sequence: CASSSFRGETQYF. The CDR3 DNA reads TGTGCCAGCAGTTCATTCCGAGGAGAGACCCAGTACTTC.